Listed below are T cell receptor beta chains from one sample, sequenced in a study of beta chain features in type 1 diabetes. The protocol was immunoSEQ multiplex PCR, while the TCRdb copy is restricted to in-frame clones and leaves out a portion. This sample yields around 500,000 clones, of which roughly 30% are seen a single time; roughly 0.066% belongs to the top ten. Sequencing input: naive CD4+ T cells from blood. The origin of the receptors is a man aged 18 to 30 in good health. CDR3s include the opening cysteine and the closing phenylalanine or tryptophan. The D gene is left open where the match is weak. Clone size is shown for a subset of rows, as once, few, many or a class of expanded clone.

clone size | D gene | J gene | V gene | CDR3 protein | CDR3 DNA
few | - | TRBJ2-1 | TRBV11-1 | CASSPGRQALGNEQFF | TGTGCCAGCAGTCCAGGGCGACAGGCCCTCGGCAATGAGCAGTTCTTC
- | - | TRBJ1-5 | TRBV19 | CASSILTTSNQPQHF | TGTGCCAGTAGTATTTTGACAACGAGCAATCAGCCCCAGCATTTT
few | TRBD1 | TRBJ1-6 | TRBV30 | CAWSTDRVTPLHF | TGTGCCTGGAGTACCGACAGGGTGACACCCCTCCACTTT
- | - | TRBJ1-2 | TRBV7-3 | CASSSKPGFGYTF | TGTGCCAGCAGCTCCAAACCAGGGTTTGGCTACACCTTC
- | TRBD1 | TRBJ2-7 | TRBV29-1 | CSARVYRGQAPQGVRAYEQYF | TGCAGCGCTCGCGTTTACAGGGGGCAGGCGCCTCAGGGGGTTCGCGCCTACGAGCAGTACTTC
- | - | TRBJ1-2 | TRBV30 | CACPREGFGYGYTF | TGTGCCTGCCCACGGGAGGGGTTTGGCTATGGCTACACCTTC
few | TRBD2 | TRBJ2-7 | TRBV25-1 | CASSDISLAGTSYEQYF | TGTGCCAGCAGCGACATCAGTCTAGCGGGGACCTCCTACGAGCAGTACTTC
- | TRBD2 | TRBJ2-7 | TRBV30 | CAWSGRLAGYEQYF | TGTGCCTGGAGTGGGAGACTAGCGGGATACGAGCAGTACTTC
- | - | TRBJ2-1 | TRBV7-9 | CASSLWSRDNEQFF | TGTGCCAGCAGCTTATGGAGTAGGGATAATGAGCAGTTCTTC
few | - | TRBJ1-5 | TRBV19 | CASTGQANQPQHF | TGTGCCAGCACAGGGCAGGCGAATCAGCCCCAGCATTTT
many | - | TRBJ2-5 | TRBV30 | CASSLGPQETQYF | TGTGCCTCTTCACTAGGGCCTCAAGAGACCCAGTACTTC